This T cell receptor (beta chain) is drawn from a study of blood T cells in healthy people across ages. Study-wide points: It was held that diversity estimates obtained from one million T cells represented underestimates.

Per sample, at least 5 micrograms of total RNA were extracted. On this clonotype: What it binds is unknown.

Germline loops: CDR1 MDHEN, CDR2 SYDVKM. The CDR3 consists of 12 residues. The germline V and J ends were trimmed by 6 bases and 6 bases, with 12 bases remaining between them. The second PCR ran about 6 to 11 cycles with a sample-barcoded 5' primer and J-beta primers. TCRdb recomputed calls from the 5' RACE reads with MiXCR, one row per CDR3 protein. The data hold 600,000 or so distinct CDR3 sequences, with around a fifth observed a single time. This receptor was obtained from a man aged 65 to 79 in good health. The genes are TRBV28 and TRBJ2-7; the D gene is possibly TRBD2 (5 bases). Sequenced input: blood. The CDR3 is CASSSIGSEQYF. The CDR3, as DNA: TGTGCCAGCAGCTCCATAGGGAGCGAGCAGTACTTC.